The 27 T cell receptor beta chains given below trace back to one sample, sequenced in a study of CD8 T cells in ankylosing spondylitis. TCRdb used MiXCR to reprocess the 5' RACE reads, holding one entry per CDR3 protein. This table holds around 250,000 distinct CDR3 sequences, around 10% found once. The source material was blood, either unsorted or a sorted T cell fraction (not recorded which). These receptors were collected from a male donor with ankylosing spondylitis or in good health (not recorded which).

This clonotype was counted many times. This chain uses TRBV5-1 with TRBJ1-1; the D gene is possibly TRBD1 (5 bases). CDR1 SGHRS and CDR2 YFSETQ come from the germline V gene. This CDR3 contains 14 residues. V lost 5 bases, J lost 1 base, and 12 bases lay in between. The CDR3 DNA is TGCGCCAGCAGTCGATGGGGCCAGAACACTGAAGCTTTCTTT. This encodes CASSRWGQNTEAFF.

This clonotype was observed at least ten times. This chain connects TRBV5-1 to TRBJ2-2; no clear D. From germline, CDR1 is SGHRS and CDR2 YFSETQ. There are 15 residues in the CDR3. Trimming shortened V by 0 bases and J by 1 base, and 7 bases separated the two germline ends. CDR3 amino acids: CASSLASGNTGELFF. The CDR3 DNA is TGCGCCAGCAGCTTGGCATCGGGGAACACCGGGGAGCTGTTTTTT.

About this clonotype itself: This may arise from a read error, as a much more abundant clone is one base away. The chain has TRBV28 and TRBJ1-1, with D tentatively TRBD1 (5 bases). This CDR3 region has 14 residues. Germline lookup yields CDR1 MDHEN and CDR2 SYDVKM. Deletions cut 6 bases from V and 1 base from J, with 12 bases between. The chain's CDR3 is CASRDSGTNTEAFF. CDR3 DNA sequence: TGTGCCAGCAGAGACAGTGGGACGAACACTGAAGCTTTCTTT.

V is TRBV20-1 and J is TRBJ2-5; no firm D call. V was shortened by 0 bases and J by 5 bases, with 10 bases between the two germline ends. Germline V gene lookup returns CDR1 DFQATT and CDR2 SNEGSKA (reference sequence). This CDR3 contains 13 residues. CDR3 protein: CSARDLPSETQYF. The DNA of the CDR3 is TGCAGTGCTAGAGATCTCCCCTCGGAGACCCAGTACTTC.

Comment on this clonotype: Mismatch with germline at one junction end may stem from a read error. This chain connects TRBV6-1 to TRBJ2-7; D gene unclear. This CDR3 spans 14 amino acids. Looked up from germline, CDR1 is MNHNS and CDR2 is SASEGT. CDR3 sequence: CASARLGSSYEQCF. CDR3 bases: TGTGCCAGCGCCAGGCTGGGGTCCTCCTACGAGCAGTGCTTC.

The chain couples TRBV30 to TRBJ2-7; no firm D call. This CDR3 region has 13 residues. V lost 0 bases and J 3 bases, leaving 9 bases between the germline ends. From germline, CDR1 is GTSNPN and CDR2 SVGIG (reference sequence). This chain's CDR3 is CAWSVGQNYEQYF. DNA for the CDR3: TGTGCCTGGAGTGTCGGTCAGAACTACGAGCAGTACTTC.

This clonotype was counted between two and nine times. The genes are TRBV6-1 and TRBJ1-1, with D possibly being TRBD1 (5 bases). In germline, CDR1 is MNHNS, CDR2 SASEGT. The CDR3 totals 16 residues. The V end lost 6 bases, the J end lost 4 bases, and 21 bases lay between the germline ends. In DNA form, the CDR3 reads TGTGCCAGCAGGAACCCTTTGCGGGGCTGGGGCACTGAAGCTTTCTTT. It codes for CASRNPLRGWGTEAFF.

This sequence joins TRBV11-1 and TRBJ1-1; no clear D gene. Trimming removed 5 bases from V and 5 bases from J, with 12 bases in between. CDR3 length: 13 amino acids. Germline assignment: CDR1 SGHAT and CDR2 FQDESV (reference sequence). CDR3 loop: CASSPRTETEAFF. The DNA of the CDR3 is TGTGCCAGCAGCCCGCGGACGGAGACTGAAGCTTTCTTT.

The CDR3 DNA reads TGTGCCAGCAGTTTCCGGTGGCATGAGCAGTTCTTC. This encodes CASSFRWHEQFF. The chain uses TRBV12-3 or TRBV12-4 and TRBJ2-1; the D is unclear. The CDR3 consists of 12 residues. V was trimmed by 3 bases and J by 8 bases, leaving 8 bases between them.

V and J are TRBV20-1 and TRBJ2-7; no clear D gene. The germline V and J ends were trimmed by 0 bases and 2 bases, with 14 bases remaining between them. This CDR3 has 15 amino acids. Looked up from germline, CDR1 is DFQATT and CDR2 is SNEGSKA (reference sequence). CDR3 nucleotides: TGCAGTGCTAGAGATCGGCCCGACGAGACCTACGAGCAGTACTTC. This codes for CSARDRPDETYEQYF.

Ten or more counts support this clonotype. This rearrangement joins TRBV7-8 to TRBJ2-5, with D perhaps given as TRBD1 or TRBD2 (5 bases each). V lost 5 bases to trimming and J lost 5 bases, with 15 bases between them. Germline V CDR1 and CDR2: SGHVS, FQNEAQ. The CDR3 length is 14 residues. CDR3 residues: CASSPGHGGETQYF. The CDR3 DNA follows: TGTGCCAGCAGCCCCGGACACGGCGGGGAGACCCAGTACTTC.

This chain connects TRBV20-1 to TRBJ2-1; D remains ambiguous. The CDR3 extends over 13 amino acids. Germline CDR1 is DFQATT and CDR2 is SNEGSKA (reference sequence). V lost 2 bases and J lost 0, with 5 bases in between. Here the CDR3 reads CSARQISYNEQFF. The CDR3 bases are TGCAGTGCTAGACAGATCTCCTACAATGAGCAGTTCTTC.

A note on this clonotype: Since a much larger clone is just one base distant, this may be a read error. The gene calls are TRBV25-1 and TRBJ2-1, with a tentative D call TRBD2 (5 bases). This CDR3 has 14 residues. The V gene lost 4 bases and the J gene lost 6 bases, with 13 bases spanning the gap. Germline V gene sequence: CDR1 MGHDK, CDR2 SYGVNS. CDR3 DNA sequence: TGTGCCAGCAGTGTCGGGATCTCGCCCAATGAGCAGTTCTTC. Translated: CASSVGISPNEQFF. The complete variable domain, with remaining parts taken from reference TRBV25-1 and TRBJ2-1, reads EADIYQTPRYLVIGTGKKITLECSQTMGHDKMYWYQQDPGMELHLIHYSYGVNSTEKGDLSSESTVSRIRTEHFPLTLESARPSHTSQYLCASSVGISPNEQFFGPGTRLTVL.

This clonotype appeared a few times. This chain connects TRBV3-1 to TRBJ2-1; TRBD1 matches at 10 bases. Per germline, CDR1 LGHDT and CDR2 YNNKEL (reference sequence). V shed 3 bases, J shed 8 bases, and the junction held 7 bases outside the gene matches. CDR3 length: 15 amino acids. The CDR3 sequence is CASSQGQGMVDEQFF. The CDR3 bases are TGTGCCAGCAGCCAGGGACAGGGGATGGTGGATGAGCAGTTCTTC.

This rearrangement joins TRBV3-1 to TRBJ2-3; 7 bases align to TRBD2. V trimming: 0 bases; J trimming: 2 bases; junction bases outside the gene matches: 5. The CDR3 covers 16 residues. Germline assignment: CDR1 LGHDT and CDR2 YNNKEL (reference sequence). The CDR3 DNA reads as TGTGCCAGCAGCCAAGACCCTAGCGGCCTCACAGATACGCAGTATTTT. This codes for CASSQDPSGLTDTQYF.

This clonotype was seen many times. The chain has TRBV4-1 and TRBJ1-3; D perhaps matches TRBD1 (6 bases). The ends were cut back, 2 bases at V and 0 bases at J, with 11 bases in the middle. Germline loops: CDR1 MGHRA, CDR2 YSYEKL. This CDR3 is 16 amino acids long. CDR3 protein: CASSQHQGNSGNTIYF. As DNA, the CDR3 is TGCGCCAGCAGCCAACACCAGGGGAACTCTGGAAACACCATATATTTT.

This clonotype was counted at least ten times. The gene calls are TRBV7-8 and TRBJ2-3; D remains ambiguous. V lost 1 base and J 5 bases, leaving 10 bases between the germline ends. This CDR3 region has 14 residues. From germline, CDR1 is SGHVS and CDR2 FQNEAQ. CDR3 protein: CASSLVEARDTQYF. In DNA, the CDR3 is TGTGCCAGCAGCTTAGTCGAGGCTCGAGATACGCAGTATTTT.

This clonotype showed up many times. The V call is TRBV20-1, the J call TRBJ2-1; tentatively, D is TRBD1 (6 bases). Germline V gene sequence: CDR1 DFQATT, CDR2 SNEGSKA (reference sequence). CDR3 size: 13 residues. The V end lost 5 bases, the J end lost 0 bases, and 8 bases lay between the germline ends. DNA of the CDR3: TGCAGTGCTGAGGGGGTCTCCTACAATGAGCAGTTCTTC. Its translation: CSAEGVSYNEQFF.

This clonotype turned up a few times. This chain joins TRBV20-1 and TRBJ1-1, with 8 bases that match TRBD1. This CDR3 comprises 16 residues. V lost 4 bases to trimming and J lost 4 bases; unmatched junction nucleotides: 14. The germline V gene has CDR1 DFQATT and CDR2 SNEGSKA (reference sequence). The CDR3 coding sequence is TGCAGTGCTAATCTCTGGACTGAGACAGGGGTCACTGAAGCTTTCTTT. Its translation is CSANLWTETGVTEAFF.

The chain employs TRBV29-1 and TRBJ2-1; a weak D match, TRBD1 (5 bases). Trimming took off 6 bases at V and 7 bases at J, with 22 bases between the two ends. The germline gives CDR1 SQVTM, CDR2 ANQGSEA. The CDR3 spans 15 residues. As DNA, the CDR3 is TGCAGCGTACCAGGGCCTAATTTAATTGGGAATGAGCAGTTCTTC. Amino acid sequence: CSVPGPNLIGNEQFF.

This clonotype showed up many times. The chain couples TRBV29-1 to TRBJ2-3, with D perhaps TRBD2 (7 bases). CDR1 SQVTM and CDR2 ANQGSEA come from the germline V gene. Deletions cut 0 bases from V and 0 bases from J, with 31 bases between. The CDR3 has 22 amino acids. This chain's CDR3 is CSVEDRVLGGPSGGTSTDTQYF. As DNA, the CDR3 is TGCAGCGTTGAAGATCGCGTGTTGGGGGGGCCTAGCGGAGGGACTAGCACAGATACGCAGTATTTT.

This clonotype was counted between two and nine times. This CDR3 reads CASSLEGPGEAFF. CDR3 DNA: TGCGCCAGCAGCTTGGAGGGGCCGGGTGAGGCTTTCTTT. The V and J genes are TRBV5-1 and TRBJ1-1, with D maybe TRBD1 (5 bases). The germline V gene encodes CDR1 SGHRS and CDR2 YFSETQ. V shed 0 bases and J shed 11 bases, with 14 bases lying between them. The CDR3 is 13 amino acids.

V is TRBV19 and J is TRBJ2-1; unclear D gene. This CDR3 is built from 13 residues. Trimming removed 5 bases from V and 6 bases from J, with 11 bases in between. The germline V gene has CDR1 LNHDA and CDR2 SQIVND (reference sequence). Here the CDR3 reads CASSHPGSNEQFF. The CDR3 nucleotides read TGTGCCAGTAGTCATCCGGGCTCCAATGAGCAGTTCTTC.

This clonotype was found many times. This rearrangement joins TRBV6-2 or TRBV6-3 to TRBJ2-1; 10 positions match TRBD2. The ends lost 5 bases at V and 7 bases at J; junction bases unmatched: 2. This CDR3 is 13 amino acids long. Germline loops: CDR1 MNHEY, CDR2 SVGEGT. The CDR3 DNA is TGTGCCAGCAGTCGTAGCGGGAGGAATGAGCAGTTCTTC. This translates into CASSRSGRNEQFF.

In its sample, this clonotype was seen many times. The rearrangement links TRBV5-1 to TRBJ1-1; D perhaps matches TRBD1 (5 bases). Germline V gives CDR1 SGHRS, CDR2 YFSETQ. CDR3 length equals 14 residues. V was shortened by 4 bases and J by 1 base, with 11 bases between the two germline ends. The CDR3 coding sequence is TGCGCCAGCAGCCCCTTAGACAGGAACACTGAAGCTTTCTTT. This gives the protein CASSPLDRNTEAFF.

The DNA of the CDR3 is TGTGCCAGCAGCCAAGATCTGTGGGGCCTTTCGCAGTATTTT. It translates to CASSQDLWGLSQYF. This rearrangement joins TRBV3-1 to TRBJ2-3; D possibly corresponds to TRBD1 (5 bases). Trimming took off 0 bases at V and 10 bases at J, with 14 bases between the two ends. Germline values: CDR1 LGHDT, CDR2 YNNKEL (reference sequence). The CDR3 consists of 14 residues.

The table lists this clonotype with many counts. The CDR3 protein is CASSPWAVQETQYF. The CDR3 DNA reads as TGTGCCAGCAGTCCCTGGGCAGTACAAGAGACCCAGTACTTC. The chain recombines TRBV27 with TRBJ2-5; D gene ambiguous. With 5 bases removed from V and 2 bases from J, the gap between germline ends came to 12 bases. Germline V CDR1 and CDR2: MNHEY, SMNVEV (reference sequence). The CDR3 runs to 14 residues.